The 15 T cell receptor beta chains given below trace back to one sample, sequenced in a study of sequential checkpoint blockade in melanoma. Treatment of the sample: randomized to nivolumab then ipilimumab (arm A) or the reverse (arm B). Assay: immunoSEQ multiplex PCR; the TCRdb copy retains only in-frame clones and omits some. Of some 11,000 clones in the sample, over 60% were seen once. This specimen was CD8+ T cells sorted from blood (inferred from file names), taken from a patient given nivolumab and ipilimumab in sequence. The receptors were sampled from a human donor with melanoma.

CDR3 amino acids: CASSVGLAASYNEQFF. In DNA form, the CDR3 reads TGTGCCAGCAGCGTAGGACTAGCGGCCTCCTACAATGAGCAGTTCTTC. V and J are TRBV9 and TRBJ2-1; 9 positions match TRBD2. The CDR3 sequence is 16 residues long. Germline CDR1 reads SGDLS; CDR2 reads YYNGEE. V shed 0 bases and J 0 bases; nucleotides not matched to a gene: 1.

The chain carries TRBV5-6 and TRBJ2-7, with 7 bases fitting TRBD1. Germline V gene lookup returns CDR1 SGHDT and CDR2 YYEEEE. The V gene end was trimmed by 4 bases and the J gene end by 1 base; junction bases not matched to a gene: 5. The CDR3 loop spans 14 amino acids. CDR3 sequence (DNA): TGTGCCAGCAGCGTCAGGGGGTTATCCTACGAGCAGTACTTC. This encodes CASSVRGLSYEQYF. Drawing the rest from reference TRBV5-6 and TRBJ2-7, the complete variable domain is DAGVTQSPTHLIKTRGQQVTLRCSPKSGHDTVSWYQQALGQGPQFIFQYYEEEERQRGNFPDRFSGHQFPNYSSELNVNALLLGDSALYLCASSVRGLSYEQYFGPGTRLTVT.

V usage is TRBV27 and J usage is TRBJ2-7; possibly TRBD1 for D (5 bases). CDR3 length: 13 residues. Germline V gene sequence: CDR1 MNHEY, CDR2 SMNVEV (reference sequence). Trimming took off 4 bases at V and 4 bases at J, with 11 bases between the two ends. CDR3 coding DNA: TGTGCCAGCAGTTACCAGGGCATTTACGAGCAGTACTTC. It is translated as CASSYQGIYEQYF.

The chain links TRBV7-8 to TRBJ2-7; D is possibly TRBD1 (6 bases). Germline V CDR1 and CDR2: SGHVS, FQNEAQ. Trimming removed 1 base at V and 2 bases at J, with 9 bases between. The CDR3 is made up of 14 amino acids. The CDR3 DNA is TGTGCCAGCAGCTTAGACAGGGTTGCCTACGAGCAGTACTTC. Protein product: CASSLDRVAYEQYF.

The V and J genes are TRBV18 and TRBJ2-7; D perhaps matches TRBD1 (5 bases). This CDR3 region has 14 residues. V dropped 6 bases and J dropped 7 bases, with 19 bases sitting between them. Germline V gene lookup returns CDR1 KGHSH and CDR2 LQKENI. The CDR3 DNA reads TGTGCCAGCTCCCCCCTGGGCAGGGTAGAAGAGCAGTACTTC. It is translated as CASSPLGRVEEQYF.

Of note for this clone: Its ends do not fully match the called genes, so a read error is possible. The same CDR3 can be traced to other DNA sequences in this sample. The J gene is TRBJ1-1, the V gene TRBV13, with TRBD1 matching over 7 bases. The CDR3 is 15 residues long. Germline loops: CDR1 PRHDT, CDR2 FYEKMQ (reference sequence). This CDR3 is CASSLGQGLNTEAFF. The CDR3 coding sequence is TGTGCCAGCAGCTTAGGACAGGGGCTGAACACGGAAGCTTTCTTT.

The sample holds a few counts of this clone. CDR3 sequence: CASGRGGSSYNEQFF. The CDR3 nucleotides are TGTGCCTCGGGGCGGGGGGGGAGCTCCTACAATGAGCAGTTCTTC. The chain combines TRBV30 with TRBJ2-1; 9 bases are a match to TRBD2. The CDR3 is 15 amino acids. The V gene's germline CDR1 is GTSNPN and CDR2 SVGIG (reference sequence). V gave up 7 bases and J gave up 0 bases; unmatched junction bases: 7.

V is TRBV29-1 and J is TRBJ1-1; no clear D gene. Trimming took off 1 base at V and 7 bases at J, with 13 bases between the two ends. The length of the CDR3 is 13 residues. Germline V gene data show CDR1 as SQVTM and CDR2 as ANQGSEA. Written as DNA, the CDR3 is TGCAGCGTTGAAGTGGAGGCTGGTAGTGAAGCTTTCTTT. Protein product: CSVEVEAGSEAFF.

This clone has only one observation. The rearrangement joins TRBV4-3 to TRBJ1-4; D gene ambiguous. The CDR3 loop spans 15 amino acids. CDR1 is LGHNA, CDR2 YSLEER, per germline. Trimming cost V 0 bases and J 4 bases, with 9 bases left between them. CDR3 nucleotides: TGCGCCAGCAGCCAAGACGGAGAAAATAATGAAAAACTGTTTTTT. Its translation: CASSQDGENNEKLFF.

The V gene is TRBV27, the J gene TRBJ1-2, with D perhaps matching TRBD1 (6 bases). CDR1 and CDR2 (germline): MNHEY, SMNVEV (reference sequence). The V end was cut by 0 bases, the J end by 5 bases, with 10 bases between. This CDR3 is built from 14 residues. The CDR3 DNA reads TGTGCCAGCAGTTTATCTACAGGGAATTATGGCTACACCTTC. Protein sequence: CASSLSTGNYGYTF.

V usage is TRBV7-9 and J usage is TRBJ2-5; 11 bases fit TRBD2. Gene TRBJ2-7 matches the end of the DNA better, so the J call may be wrong. The CDR3 has 16 amino acids. Germline V CDR1 and CDR2: SEHNR, FQNEAQ (reference sequence). CDR3 sequence reads: CASSHPSGGPSYEQYF. The CDR3 DNA follows: TGTGCCAGCAGCCACCCTAGCGGGGGGCCATCCTACGAGCAGTACTTC.

The chain couples TRBV7-9 to TRBJ2-7, with D maybe TRBD1 (5 bases). Germline CDR1 is SEHNR and CDR2 is FQNEAQ (reference sequence). Deletions cut 4 bases from V and 6 bases from J, with 19 bases between. This CDR3 has 15 amino acids. CDR3 in amino acids: CASSSLQGRLSEQYF. The CDR3 DNA reads as TGTGCCAGCAGCTCACTCCAGGGTAGGCTGAGCGAGCAGTACTTC.

The V call is TRBV9, the J call TRBJ1-4; 7 nucleotides align to TRBD1. The CDR3 covers 14 residues. Per the germline V gene, CDR1 is SGDLS and CDR2 is YYNGEE. The ends lost 3 bases at V and 8 bases at J; junction bases unmatched: 7. The CDR3 loop reads CASSETGLDEKLFF. The CDR3, as DNA: TGTGCCAGCAGCGAGACAGGGCTGGACGAAAAACTGTTTTTT.

The chain links TRBV4-1 to TRBJ2-5, with 9 bases that match TRBD1. V lost 1 base, J lost 7 bases, and 7 bases stayed unmatched. The CDR3 is 15 residues long. CDR1 and CDR2 from the germline V gene are MGHRA and YSYEKL. CDR3 residues: CASSQGTTGGGTQYF. Here the CDR3 DNA reads TGCGCCAGCAGCCAAGGAACTACAGGGGGCGGGACCCAGTACTTC.

Written as DNA, the CDR3 is TGTGCCAGCAGTGACGGACAGGGGGCAGATACGCAGTATTTT. Protein sequence: CASSDGQGADTQYF. The chain joins TRBV6-4 to TRBJ2-3, with 10 bases matching TRBD1. The CDR3 spans 14 residues. The V segment lost 2 bases and the J segment 4 bases; nucleotides outside the gene matches: 0. Per germline, CDR1 MRHNA and CDR2 SNTAGT.